These 7 T cell receptor beta chains originate from one sample sequenced in a study of human T cells and chemical hapten exposure. TCRdb processed the RACE reads anew with MiXCR; each CDR3 protein has one entry. The sample consists of about 69,000 distinct CDR3 sequences, around a tenth of them appearing once. Described time point: patch test 2, 6 weeks after DPC sensitization. This sample's treatment: therapeutic diphenylcyclopropenone sensitization with weekly scalp DPC. The sample was whole blood, taken in connection with sensitization to the hapten diphenylcyclopropenone (DPC). The source is a woman between 50 and 59 years old with alopecia areata. Some clones in this sample may be carry-over from other donors' samples.

This clonotype was detected many times. The chain combines TRBV27 with TRBJ1-1, with D possibly being TRBD1 (6 bases). The ends were cut back, 6 bases at V and 0 bases at J, with 11 bases in the middle. This CDR3 spans 14 amino acids. Looked up from germline, CDR1 is MNHEY and CDR2 is SMNVEV (reference sequence). In nucleotides, the CDR3 is TGTGCCAGCAGACCGGGACACATGAACACTGAAGCTTTCTTT. This encodes CASRPGHMNTEAFF.

This clonotype was found a few times. The CDR3 here is CSVLNLARTDTQYF. The CDR3, as DNA: TGCAGCGTTCTAAATCTAGCCCGCACAGATACGCAGTATTTT. This chain links TRBV29-1 with TRBJ2-3, with D perhaps matching TRBD2 (5 bases). The CDR3 loop spans 14 amino acids. Deletions cut 5 bases from V and 1 base from J, with 13 bases between. Germline loops: CDR1 SQVTM, CDR2 ANQGSEA.

This chain connects TRBV6-6 to TRBJ2-7, with D unclear. This CDR3 is 12 amino acids long. V was trimmed by 8 bases and J by 3 bases, leaving 11 bases between them. CDR1 and CDR2 from the germline V gene are MNHNY and SVGAGI (reference sequence). CDR3 in amino acids: CASVNSYYEQYF. CDR3 coding DNA: TGTGCCAGCGTAAACAGCTACTACGAGCAGTACTTC.

There are many counts of this clonotype. The rearrangement links TRBV3-1 to TRBJ1-1, with 7 bases identical to TRBD1. From germline, CDR1 is LGHDT and CDR2 YNNKEL (reference sequence). The CDR3 is made up of 13 amino acids. Trimming cost V 4 bases and J 11 bases; bases outside gene matches: 10. The CDR3 bases are TGTGCCAGCAGCCCATCAGGGGACAGTCCCGCTTTCTTT. The encoded protein is CASSPSGDSPAFF.

This clonotype was counted ten times or more. The chain uses TRBV5-3 and TRBJ1-4; D is uncertain. TRBV5-3 qualifies as an ORF whose function is uncertain. Trimming stripped 0 bases from V and 0 bases from J, with 21 bases between. The CDR3 loop spans 20 amino acids. CDR3 coding DNA: TGTGCCAGAAGCTTGGGAGTTCTCGGAGGAGCAACCGCAACTAATGAAAAACTGTTTTTT. Its translation is CARSLGVLGGATATNEKLFF.

This clonotype was detected ten times or more. The CDR3 is CASSLAYKDRDAGYTF. CDR3 nucleotide sequence: TGTGCCAGCAGCTTAGCCTATAAGGACAGGGACGCTGGCTACACCTTC. This chain uses TRBV7-9 with TRBJ1-2; 8 bases map to TRBD1. V was clipped by 0 bases and J by 7 bases; unmatched bases: 10. Per the germline V gene, CDR1 is SEHNR and CDR2 is FQNEAQ (reference sequence). The CDR3 covers 16 residues.

In its sample, this clonotype was seen many times. This chain joins TRBV7-8 and TRBJ2-5; D ambiguous. CDR1 and CDR2 (germline): SGHVS, FQNEAQ. The ends were cut back, 4 bases at V and 5 bases at J, with 14 bases in the middle. The CDR3 is 14 residues long. The CDR3 spells CASSWSDSKETQYF. In DNA form, the CDR3 reads TGTGCCAGCAGCTGGTCAGATAGTAAGGAGACCCAGTACTTC.